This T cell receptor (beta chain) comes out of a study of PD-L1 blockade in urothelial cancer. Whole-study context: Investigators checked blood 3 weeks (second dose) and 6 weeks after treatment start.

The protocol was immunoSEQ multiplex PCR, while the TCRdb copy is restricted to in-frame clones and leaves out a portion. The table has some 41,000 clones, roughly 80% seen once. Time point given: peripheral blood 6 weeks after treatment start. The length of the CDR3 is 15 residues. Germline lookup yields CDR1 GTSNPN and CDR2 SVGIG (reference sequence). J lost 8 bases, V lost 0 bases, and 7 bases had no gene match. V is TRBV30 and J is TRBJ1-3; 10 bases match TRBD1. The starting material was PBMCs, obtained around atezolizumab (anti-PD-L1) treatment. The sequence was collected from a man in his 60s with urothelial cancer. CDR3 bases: TGTGCCTGGAGTGTACTTCCGGACAGGGGGGACACCATATATTTT. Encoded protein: CAWSVLPDRGDTIYF. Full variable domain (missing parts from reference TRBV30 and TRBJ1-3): SQTIHQWPATLVQPVGSPLSLECTVEGTSNPNLYWYRQAAGRGLQLLFYSVGIGQISSEVPQNLSASRPQDRQFILSSKKLLLSDSGFYLCAWSVLPDRGDTIYFGEGSWLTVV.